This TCR beta chain stems from a study of cytomegalovirus exposure and HLA in healthy donors. Across the study: In an early release, HLA-typed donors contributed 90 million or so unique TCR sequences.

Points on this clone: Its cognate antigen is unknown.

Sampled while nominally healthy, donors likely had unrecorded immune exposures. General observations from the study: Most CMV-associated TCR beta chains were later found to appear HLA-restricted. Common viral pathogens (according to a later analysis) appeared linked to several of the most significant clusters.

Primers: 60 Vbeta forward and 13 Jbeta reverse. Clones were read by immunoSEQ multiplex PCR, and TCRdb kept only the in-frame ones, dropping some. Here the sample spans about 180,000 clones, 60% to 80% being singletons. Germline CDR1 reads MDHEN; CDR2 reads SYDVKM. J was trimmed by 6 bases and V by 6 bases; bases with no gene match: 7. There are 14 residues in the CDR3. V is TRBV28 and J is TRBJ2-3; TRBD1 matches at 9 bases. The receptor's source is a man aged 40-50 years in good health and CMV-seropositive. The sequencing input was PBMCs. The CDR3 region is CASRGTGSLDTQYF. CDR3 nucleotide sequence: TGTGCCAGCAGAGGGACAGGGAGTTTGGATACGCAGTATTTT. The full variable domain, completed using reference TRBV28 and TRBJ2-3, is DVKVTQSSRYLVKRTGEKVFLECVQDMDHENMFWYRQDPGLGLRLIYFSYDVKMKEKGDIPEGYSVSREKKERFSLILESASTNQTSMYLCASRGTGSLDTQYFGPGTRLTVL.